Detailed here is one TCR beta chain. Its antigen remains undetermined. No clone much larger than this one lies a single base away; base qualities are absent. This entry belongs to a study of cytomegalovirus exposure and HLA in healthy donors (dated by TCRdb to the late 2010s). About the study as a whole: The approximately 710 repertoires of the first cohort and the roughly 110 validation repertoires were produced on the same platform, according to a later analysis. To predict cytomegalovirus infection status, the study combined high-throughput TCR immunosequencing, statistical association of individual TCRs with disease status, and machine learning. Besides the first cohort of approximately 670 subjects, a separate validation cohort made up of 120 different subjects was used. The study aimed to test whether cataloging public T cell receptors could reveal signatures of past pathogen exposure.

The library was obtained by the immunoSEQ multiplex PCR assay. The published analysis was carried out like this. A statistical classification framework was built for diagnosing cytomegalovirus status from the catalog of TCR beta chain sequences. The clones in this table, taken by TCRdb from immuneACCESS, are in-frame only. Not every clone is retained; where verified, under half of the shortfall comes from an unresolved V gene, and the cause of the rest is unknown. For V, J and clone size, that table is used; D and trimming come from the DNA. For this sample there are some 100,000 clones; around nine tenths appear just once. The ten largest make up roughly 2.2% of the sample. From V the trimming removes 1 base and from J it removes 4 bases, while the gene matches leave 7 bases of the junction unaccounted for. From cysteine to phenylalanine, the CDR3 is 16 amino acids long. Only the CDR3 portion is preserved as DNA: 48 bases, with reading frame beginning at the first base. The germline V gene specifies SGHDT as CDR1 and YYEEEE as CDR2.

Donors formed part of the validation cohort, which comprised 120 subjects and was distinct from the first cohort of several hundred subjects. Overall results and qualifications from the work: The authors suggested that the approach could potentially be extended to other disease states and immunological phenotypes. Subsequent analysis determined that TCRs grouped into clusters in the first cohort also showed a tendency toward co-occurrence across the 90 to 150 validation repertoires, and 85% to 95% of cluster scores exceeded 0. In vitro tests confirmed that a few of the cytomegalovirus-associated TCR beta chains recognize cytomegalovirus antigens. All 120 or so repertoires were used to score co-occurrence in the validation cohort in a later analysis, because that analysis had no HLA typing for the cohort. In both the original and validation cohorts, the classifier was reported to diagnose cytomegalovirus status with high specificity and sensitivity. While some public TCRs were present in many individuals, most TCR sequences turned up only very rarely across donors. The study listed 150 to 200 TCR beta chains as associated with cytomegalovirus.

The rearrangement combines TRBV5-6 with TRBJ2-1; TRBD1 agrees with 8 junctional bases. This sequence was found in a woman younger than 35 in good health and CMV-seronegative. Specimen: PBMCs. The DNA is TGTGCCAGCAGCTTGAACAGGGGGTACCTATACAATGAGCAGTTCTTC. Its translation is CASSLNRGYLYNEQFF.